Each of the 13 T cell receptor beta chains below was sequenced from the same sample in a study of cytomegalovirus exposure and HLA in healthy donors. With 60 Vbeta and 13 Jbeta primers, the PCR was carried out. The method was immunoSEQ multiplex PCR; TCRdb's version includes in-frame clones alone and lacks a portion of them. The data show about 92,000 clones, 69% seen once. Sequenced input: PBMCs. All receptors derive from a man in his fifties in good health and CMV-seronegative.

V usage is TRBV7-2 and J usage is TRBJ2-6; unclear D gene. Germline V gene lookup returns CDR1 SGHTA and CDR2 FQGNSA. CDR3 length equals 14 residues. V was trimmed by 4 bases and J by 1 base, leaving 5 bases between them. The CDR3 region is CASSSGSGANVLTF. CDR3 DNA: TGTGCCAGCAGCTCAGGTTCTGGGGCCAACGTCCTGACTTTC.

In this sample, this clone turned up once. V gene TRBV9 combines with J gene TRBJ2-7; 7 bases line up with TRBD1. The CDR3 contains 14 residues. Per the germline V gene, CDR1 is SGDLS and CDR2 is YYNGEE. The J segment lost 3 bases and the V segment lost 4 bases, leaving 7 bases of the junction unmatched. The CDR3 here is CASSPRDRDYEQYF. The CDR3 nucleotides read TGTGCCAGCAGCCCCCGGGACAGAGACTACGAGCAGTACTTC.

The chain combines TRBV10-1 with TRBJ1-1; 12 nucleotides align to TRBD1. Germline CDR1 and CDR2: WNHNN and SYGVQD (reference sequence). The CDR3 covers 18 residues. Trimming took 6 bases from V and 4 from J; bases not matched to a gene: 15. The CDR3 region is CASSEGVGTGGAGTEAFF. The CDR3 DNA reads TGCGCCAGCAGCGAAGGCGTAGGGACAGGGGGCGCCGGCACTGAAGCTTTCTTT.

The chain has TRBV7-8 and TRBJ1-2; D is ambiguous. Trimming stripped 5 bases from V and 6 bases from J, with 13 bases between. Germline V lookup: CDR1 SGHVS, CDR2 FQNEAQ. The CDR3 is 13 amino acids. CDR3: CASSHHRTNGYTF. The CDR3 DNA sequence: TGTGCCAGCAGCCACCATCGAACTAATGGCTACACCTTC.

The chain is built from TRBV5-4 and TRBJ2-1, with 8 bases aligning to TRBD1. V trimming: 5 bases; J trimming: 0 bases; junction bases outside the gene matches: 4. The germline V gene has CDR1 SGHNT and CDR2 YYREEE (reference sequence). CDR3 length: 15 amino acids. CDR3: CASSTDRGSYNEQFF. The CDR3 nucleotides read TGTGCCAGCAGTACCGACAGGGGCTCCTACAATGAGCAGTTCTTC.

The V gene is TRBV4-3, the J gene TRBJ2-3, with D perhaps TRBD1 (6 bases). The germline gives CDR1 LGHNA, CDR2 YSLEER. Trimming took off 4 bases at V and 4 bases at J, with 15 bases between the two ends. CDR3 length equals 15 residues. The CDR3 coding sequence is TGCGCCAGCAGCCCCCGCACTACAGGGTCAGATACGCAGTATTTT. Amino acids: CASSPRTTGSDTQYF.

The rearrangement uses TRBV6-5 and TRBJ2-3, with D maybe TRBD2 (6 bases). Germline assignment: CDR1 MNHEY and CDR2 SVGAGI. V was cut by 6 bases and J by 4 bases, with 17 bases left in between. This CDR3 comprises 15 residues. The CDR3 sequence is CASRPADGGADTQYF. The CDR3 DNA sequence: TGTGCCAGCAGACCCGCGGACGGGGGAGCAGATACGCAGTATTTT.

The chain carries TRBV7-9 and TRBJ1-5; TRBD1 agrees at 8 bases. Germline values: CDR1 SEHNR, CDR2 FQNEAQ (reference sequence). Losses at the gene ends were 5 bases for V and 5 bases for J; bases not matched to a gene: 8. The CDR3 extends over 15 amino acids. This CDR3 reads CASSPTSGGDQPQHF. The CDR3 DNA sequence: TGTGCCAGCAGCCCTACGTCAGGGGGCGATCAGCCCCAGCATTTT.

The rearrangement uses TRBV5-1 and TRBJ2-7, with D maybe TRBD2 (6 bases). Trimming cost V 5 bases and J 4 bases, with 10 bases left between them. Per germline, CDR1 SGHRS and CDR2 YFSETQ. The CDR3 is 12 amino acids. This CDR3 reads CASSVEGYEQYF. CDR3 in DNA: TGCGCCAGCAGTGTGGAGGGGTACGAGCAGTACTTC.

A note on this clone: A read error may account for a junction end that differs from germline. V gene TRBV7-7 combines with J gene TRBJ2-5, with TRBD1 matching over 8 bases. Germline V gene data show CDR1 as SSHAT and CDR2 as FNYEAQ (reference sequence). This CDR3 is 13 amino acids long. CDR3 residues: CASSAAGGETQYF. In DNA form, the CDR3 reads TGTGCTAGCAGCGCAGCAGGGGGCGAGACCCAGTACTTC.

The chain carries TRBV4-3 and TRBJ1-1, with 10 nucleotides matching TRBD1. This CDR3 has 17 amino acids. Unmatched junction bases numbered 13, after V lost 1 base and J lost 8 bases. CDR1 and CDR2 from the germline V gene are LGHNA and YSLEER. The CDR3 DNA sequence: TGCGCCAGCAGCCAAGGGACCCGGGACAGGGGAATTCACGAAGCTTTCTTT. Protein sequence: CASSQGTRDRGIHEAFF.

V usage is TRBV4-3 and J usage is TRBJ1-2; TRBD1 matches at 8 bases. The CDR3 spans 13 residues. Losses at the gene ends were 5 bases for V and 7 bases for J; bases not matched to a gene: 6. In germline, CDR1 is LGHNA, CDR2 YSLEER. The CDR3 protein is CASSLRQGTGYTF. DNA of the CDR3: TGCGCCAGCAGCTTACGACAGGGGACTGGCTACACCTTC.

J is TRBJ2-7 and V is TRBV5-1; the match to TRBD2 covers 13 bases. This CDR3 comprises 16 residues. Trimming at V came to 2 bases and at J to 2 bases, leaving 4 bases not matched to a gene. Germline V gene data show CDR1 as SGHRS and CDR2 as YFSETQ. The CDR3: CASSFWTSGSPYEQYF. The DNA of the CDR3 is TGCGCCAGCAGCTTTTGGACTAGCGGGAGTCCCTACGAGCAGTACTTC.